The TCR beta chain described here comes from a study of blood T cell repertoires in COVID-19. Across the whole study: The study drew acute and convalescent COVID-19 samples from the United States, Italy and Spain.

As handled by the study authors: The authors estimated nucleated cell counts from reference gene primer amplification. Data came from immunoSEQ multiplex PCR; TCRdb stores just in-frame clones and leaves some out. For V, J and clone size, that table is used; D and trimming come from the DNA. The sample holds some 300,000 clones, 85% to 90% seen once. Participants reported their clinical history, and cohort assignment relied on those reports. This CDR3 contains 13 residues. Trimming cost V 6 bases and J 5 bases; bases outside gene matches: 4. CDR1 and CDR2 from the germline V gene are MNHNS and SASEGT.

Input material: PBMCs or T cells enriched from blood (not recorded which). The sequence was collected from a woman aged 55-70 years in a cohort exposed to, infected with or recovered from COVID-19 (not recorded which). V and J are TRBV6-1 and TRBJ2-1; 7 positions match TRBD2. CDR3 residues: CASSSSGDNEQFF. DNA of the CDR3: TGTGCCAGCAGCTCGAGCGGGGACAATGAGCAGTTCTTC.